Listed below are T cell receptor beta chains from one sample, sequenced in a study of vaccination and CD4 T cells after COVID-19. No antigens are known for them. Each CDR3 protein gets one entry after TCRdb re-called the PCR reads with MiXCR. Found here are roughly 25,000 distinct CDR3 sequences, about 29% of them singletons; the top ten hold roughly 3%. This specimen was CD4+ T cells from blood, cultured in vitro, taken about 7 months after SARS-CoV-2 vaccination. The receptors were gathered from a human donor who had recovered from COVID-19. CDR3s include the opening cysteine and the closing phenylalanine or tryptophan. Fields, in order: CDR3 protein, CDR3 DNA, D gene, J gene, V gene, clone size. A D gene is named only where the DNA matches it firmly. Part of the rows lack a size; the others show once, few, many or a class for expanded clones.

CASSLVGTQYF	TGTGCCAGCAGCTTAGTTGGTACGCAGTATTTT	.	TRBJ2-3	TRBV7-8	few
CASSYSRWQGGSPLHF	TGTGCCAGCAGTTACTCCCGGTGGCAGGGAGGTTCACCCCTCCACTTT	.	TRBJ1-6	TRBV6-5	.
CASSDGRSNQPQHF	TGTGCCAGCAGTGACGGACGTAGCAATCAGCCCCAGCATTTT	.	TRBJ1-5	TRBV6-4	few
CSAMTSPPGEQYF	TGCAGCGCCATGACTAGCCCACCGGGCGAGCAGTACTTC	TRBD2	TRBJ2-7	TRBV29-1	once
CSAESGSTYNEQFF	TGCAGTGCTGAAAGCGGGAGTACCTACAATGAGCAGTTCTTC	TRBD2	TRBJ2-1	TRBV20-1	.
CSARHQGALGNTIYF	TGCAGTGCTAGACACCAGGGAGCACTTGGAAACACCATATATTTT	.	TRBJ1-3	TRBV20-1	.
CASSLQKGNTIYF	TGTGCCAGCAGTTTGCAGAAGGGAAACACCATATATTTT	.	TRBJ1-3	TRBV28	.
CASSLDRDQPQHF	TGTGCCAGCAGTTTAGATAGGGATCAGCCCCAGCATTTT	.	TRBJ1-5	TRBV12-3/TRBV12-4	.
CASSLMGSTQETQYF	TGTGCCAGCAGTTTAATGGGGAGCACCCAAGAGACCCAGTACTTC	.	TRBJ2-5	TRBV28	few
CASSLHLDTEAFF	TGTGCCAGCAGCTTACATCTCGACACTGAAGCTTTCTTT	.	TRBJ1-1	TRBV7-6	.
CASTYGRQPNQPQHF	TGTGCCAGTACCTACGGAAGGCAGCCCAATCAGCCCCAGCATTTT	.	TRBJ1-5	TRBV19	few
CSADDMTPGANVLTF	TGCAGTGCAGACGACATGACTCCTGGGGCCAACGTCCTGACTTTC	.	TRBJ2-6	TRBV20-1	.
CASSLSGPRRSYEQYF	TGTGCCAGCAGTTTATCCGGCCCCAGGCGCTCCTACGAGCAGTACTTC	.	TRBJ2-7	TRBV28	.
CSVESTAYNEQFF	TGCAGCGTTGAATCAACAGCATACAATGAGCAGTTCTTC	.	TRBJ2-1	TRBV29-1	.
CSAILAGGPSEQYF	TGCAGTGCTATACTAGCGGGAGGGCCGAGCGAGCAGTACTTC	TRBD2	TRBJ2-7	TRBV20-1	.
CASSFMSGFEQYF	TGTGCCAGCAGTTTCATGTCAGGGTTCGAGCAGTACTTC	.	TRBJ2-7	TRBV27	.
CASRDRGGYNSPLHF	TGTGCCAGCCGCGACCGAGGGGGTTATAATTCACCCCTCCACTTT	.	TRBJ1-6	TRBV27	few
CASSNRDTTEAFF	TGTGCCAGCAGCAACCGGGACACCACGGAGGCTTTCTTT	.	TRBJ1-1	TRBV7-9	.
CASNREGWLCQPQHF	TGTGCCAGCAACCGCGAGGGGTGGTTGTGTCAGCCCCAGCATTTT	.	TRBJ1-5	TRBV25-1	.
CASPSGNTEAFF	TGTGCCAGCCCCTCGGGGAACACTGAAGCTTTCTTT	.	TRBJ1-1	TRBV27	few
CASSLGGDTKTQYF	TGTGCCAGCAGCTTAGGCGGAGATACGAAGACCCAGTACTTC	.	TRBJ2-5	TRBV7-8	.
CASSESPKQYF	TGTGCCAGCAGTGAAAGCCCGAAGCAGTACTTC	.	TRBJ2-7	TRBV6-1	.
CASSEASGLETQYF	TGTGCCAGCAGTGAAGCGTCCGGTTTGGAGACCCAGTACTTC	.	TRBJ2-5	TRBV6-1	few
CSAKPSTYNEQFF	TGCAGTGCTAAACCGAGCACCTACAATGAGCAGTTCTTC	.	TRBJ2-1	TRBV20-1	.
CASSGDPDTQYF	TGTGCCAGCTCGGGAGACCCAGATACGCAGTATTTT	.	TRBJ2-3	TRBV6-2/TRBV6-3	.
CASSPGLAVTDTQYF	TGTGCCAGCAGTCCGGGACTAGCGGTCACAGATACGCAGTATTTT	TRBD2	TRBJ2-3	TRBV2	.
CASSLIGYGYTF	TGTGCCAGCAGCTTAATTGGCTATGGCTACACCTTC	.	TRBJ1-2	TRBV7-2	few
CAVGTVTYEQYF	TGTGCGGTGGGGACAGTTACCTACGAGCAGTACTTC	TRBD1	TRBJ2-7	TRBV6-1	few
CASRATRGQNHYEQYF	TGTGCCAGCAGAGCAACCAGGGGGCAGAACCACTACGAGCAGTACTTC	TRBD1	TRBJ2-7	TRBV28	few